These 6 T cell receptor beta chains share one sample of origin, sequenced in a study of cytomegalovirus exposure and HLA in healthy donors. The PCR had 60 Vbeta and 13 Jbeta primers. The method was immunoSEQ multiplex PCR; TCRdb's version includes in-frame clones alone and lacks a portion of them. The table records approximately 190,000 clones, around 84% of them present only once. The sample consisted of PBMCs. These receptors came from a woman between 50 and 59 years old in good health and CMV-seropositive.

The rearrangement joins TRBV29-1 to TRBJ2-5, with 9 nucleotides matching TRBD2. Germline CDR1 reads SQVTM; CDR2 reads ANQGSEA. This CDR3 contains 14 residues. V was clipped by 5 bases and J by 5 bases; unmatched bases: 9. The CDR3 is CSVRAGGPGETQYF. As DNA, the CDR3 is TGCAGCGTTAGGGCGGGGGGGCCGGGGGAGACCCAGTACTTC.

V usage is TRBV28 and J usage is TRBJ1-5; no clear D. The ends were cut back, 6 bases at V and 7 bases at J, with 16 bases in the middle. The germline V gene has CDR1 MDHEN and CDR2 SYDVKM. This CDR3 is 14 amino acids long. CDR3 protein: CASSQTTSQQPQHF. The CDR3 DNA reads TGTGCCAGCAGCCAGACAACATCCCAGCAGCCCCAGCATTTT.

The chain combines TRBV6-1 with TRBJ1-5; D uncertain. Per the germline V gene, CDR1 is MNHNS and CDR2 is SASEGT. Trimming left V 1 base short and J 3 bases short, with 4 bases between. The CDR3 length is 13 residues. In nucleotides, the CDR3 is TGTGCCAGCAGTGAAGAGCCCAATCAGCCCCAGCATTTT. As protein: CASSEEPNQPQHF.

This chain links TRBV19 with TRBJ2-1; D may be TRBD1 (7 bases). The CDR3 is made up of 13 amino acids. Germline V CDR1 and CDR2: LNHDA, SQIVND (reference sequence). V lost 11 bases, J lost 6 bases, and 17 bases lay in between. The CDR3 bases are TGTGCCTCAGGGGGGAGGAAAGGCAATGAGCAGTTCTTC. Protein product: CASGGRKGNEQFF.

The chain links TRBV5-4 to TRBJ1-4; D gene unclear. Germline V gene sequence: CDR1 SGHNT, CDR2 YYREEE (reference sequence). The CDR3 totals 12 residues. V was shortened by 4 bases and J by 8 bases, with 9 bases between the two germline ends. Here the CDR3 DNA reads TGTGCCAGCAGCCAAGATAGCGAAAAACTGTTTTTT. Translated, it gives CASSQDSEKLFF.

The CDR3: CASSLRPIGGGLTGELFF. For the CDR3, the DNA is TGTGCCAGCAGCTTAAGGCCCATTGGGGGGGGGCTCACCGGGGAGCTGTTTTTT. The V call is TRBV7-8, the J call TRBJ2-2, with D tentatively TRBD2 (7 bases). V lost 2 bases and J 4 bases, leaving 20 bases between the germline ends. Looked up from germline, CDR1 is SGHVS and CDR2 is FQNEAQ. This CDR3 has 18 amino acids.